The 13 T cell receptor beta chains below all came from one sample that was sequenced in a study of T cell repertoires in cytomegalovirus infection (dated by TCRdb to the late 2010s). The sample was run on an Illumina HiSeq 1500. TCRdb itself trimmed the public reads at Q25 with fastp, ran MiXCR and retained productive beta chains. CDR3 protein duplicates are merged, each entry listing the most common genes and DNA. The sample table shows some 680,000 distinct CDR3 sequences, and approximately 40% are seen once. The ten largest clones represent 2.5% to 3.5% of the sample. Sequencing input: PBMCs. The receptors were gathered from a human donor in good health (CMV status not recorded). Some clones in this sample may be carry-over from other donors' samples.

This clonotype has a handful of counts. The chain carries TRBV4-1 and TRBJ1-2; the match to TRBD1 covers 8 bases. V was pared by 4 bases and J by 4 bases, with 5 bases of the junction left unmatched. CDR1 is MGHRA, CDR2 YSYEKL, per germline. This CDR3 region has 14 residues. CDR3 coding DNA: TGCGCCAGCAGCCGACAGGGGCCTTCCTATGGCTACACCTTC. Translating gives CASSRQGPSYGYTF.

At least ten counts were recorded for this clonotype. The genes are TRBV7-2 and TRBJ1-5; D possibly corresponds to TRBD1 (6 bases). V was clipped by 5 bases and J by 6 bases, with 14 bases between them. Germline values: CDR1 SGHTA, CDR2 FQGNSA. The CDR3 is made up of 14 amino acids. The CDR3 nucleotides read TGTGCCAGCAGCCCCGGTGAGGGGGTTCAGCCCCAGCATTTT. Translated: CASSPGEGVQPQHF.

The CDR3 DNA follows: TGTGCCAGCAGCCCCAACAGGGAACGTCAGCCCCAGCATTTT. Translated: CASSPNRERQPQHF. V gene TRBV5-6 combines with J gene TRBJ1-5; possibly TRBD1 for D (6 bases). The CDR3 is 14 residues long. The germline V gene encodes CDR1 SGHDT and CDR2 YYEEEE. The V gene lost 4 bases and the J gene lost 6 bases, with 14 bases spanning the gap. Full variable domain (missing parts from reference TRBV5-6 and TRBJ1-5): DAGVTQSPTHLIKTRGQQVTLRCSPKSGHDTVSWYQQALGQGPQFIFQYYEEEERQRGNFPDRFSGHQFPNYSSELNVNALLLGDSALYLCASSPNRERQPQHFGDGTRLSIL.

The V call is TRBV19, the J call TRBJ1-5; tentative D call: TRBD1 (5 bases). The germline V gene encodes CDR1 LNHDA and CDR2 SQIVND (reference sequence). Trimming pared 3 bases from V and 0 bases from J, leaving 9 bases between. This CDR3 spans 15 amino acids. This chain's CDR3 is CASSMAGNSNQPQHF. CDR3 nucleotide sequence: TGTGCCAGTAGTATGGCAGGGAATAGCAATCAGCCCCAGCATTTT. Supplemented by reference TRBV19 and TRBJ1-5, the full variable domain reads DGGITQSPKYLFRKEGQNVTLSCEQNLNHDAMYWYRQDPGQGLRLIYYSQIVNDFQKGDIAEGYSVSREKKESFPLTVTSAQKNPTAFYLCASSMAGNSNQPQHFGDGTRLSIL.

This chain links TRBV15 with TRBJ2-3, with D hard to call. The CDR3 is 13 residues long. Deletions cut 0 bases from V and 6 bases from J, with 7 bases between. The germline gives CDR1 LNHNV, CDR2 YYDKDF (reference sequence). Here the CDR3 DNA reads TGTGCCACCAGCAGAGATCCCGGGGATACGCAGTATTTT. Translating gives CATSRDPGDTQYF.

The J gene is TRBJ2-7, the V gene TRBV28, with no clear D. The CDR3 has 13 amino acids. The germline V gene has CDR1 MDHEN and CDR2 SYDVKM. The ends were cut back, 8 bases at V and 3 bases at J, with 14 bases in the middle. For the CDR3, the DNA is TGTGCCAGCTTAGACACGGCGCACTACGAGCAGTACTTC. Translation: CASLDTAHYEQYF.

In its sample, this clonotype was seen many times. The chain employs TRBV7-2 and TRBJ1-1; 9 bases match TRBD1. The trim removed 1 base at V and 7 bases at J, leaving 13 bases unmatched. Germline lookup yields CDR1 SGHTA and CDR2 FQGNSA. This CDR3 is 17 amino acids long. The CDR3: CASSLESGTGLFGEAFF. The CDR3 DNA sequence: TGTGCCAGCAGCTTAGAATCCGGGACAGGGCTTTTTGGTGAAGCTTTCTTT.

This clonotype was detected a few times. The chain carries TRBV7-2 and TRBJ2-5; D perhaps matches TRBD1 (6 bases). This CDR3 is 15 amino acids long. Per germline, CDR1 SGHTA and CDR2 FQGNSA. V lost 2 bases, J lost 4 bases, and 14 bases lay in between. CDR3 region: CASSLNRVLGETQYF. CDR3 bases: TGTGCCAGCAGCTTAAACAGGGTTTTAGGAGAGACCCAGTACTTC.

The table lists this clonotype with a few counts. This sequence joins TRBV6-6 and TRBJ1-3; 8 bases are shared with TRBD1. V lost 5 bases and J lost 6; bases outside the gene matches: 6. This CDR3 comprises 14 residues. Germline V gene data show CDR1 as MNHNY and CDR2 as SVGAGI (reference sequence). CDR3: CASSPGQGPNTIYF. The CDR3 nucleotides read TGTGCCAGCAGTCCCGGACAGGGCCCAAACACCATATATTTT.

This clonotype was recorded a few times. The chain has TRBV20-1 and TRBJ2-1; 8 bases line up with TRBD2. CDR3 length: 13 amino acids. The germline CDR1 and CDR2 sequences are DFQATT and SNEGSKA (reference sequence). The V gene end was trimmed by 3 bases and the J gene end by 8 bases; junction bases not matched to a gene: 6. The CDR3 nucleotides read TGCAGTGCTAGCGGGGGGGCCATGGATGAGCAGTTCTTC. This sequence encodes CSASGGAMDEQFF.

This clonotype was counted between two and nine times. This chain joins TRBV6-1 and TRBJ2-4, with 10 bases lining up with TRBD1. After removal of 8 bases from V and 15 bases from J, the junction contained 16 bases not matched to a gene. The CDR3 length is 14 residues. Germline V lookup: CDR1 MNHNS, CDR2 SASEGT. CDR3 nucleotide sequence: TGTGCCAGCCATCGACAGGGGGCTAGGACCCAGACGTACTTC. This encodes CASHRQGARTQTYF.

The rearrangement joins TRBV19 to TRBJ2-3, with D possibly TRBD2 on 7 matching bases. This CDR3 has 15 amino acids. The germline V gene encodes CDR1 LNHDA and CDR2 SQIVND (reference sequence). Between the trimmed V and J ends, which lost 10 bases and 5 bases, there was a span of 22 bases. This CDR3 reads CATQLRGAAEDTQYF. DNA for the CDR3: TGTGCCACTCAACTCCGGGGGGCGGCGGAAGATACGCAGTATTTT.

This clonotype occurred once. One end of the junction is discordant with germline, which a read error may explain. This chain uses TRBV9 with TRBJ1-4; D is uncertain. This CDR3 is built from 17 residues. Looked up from germline, CDR1 is SGDLS and CDR2 is YYNGEE. CDR3 amino acids: CAISGKRVAATNEKLFF. The DNA of the CDR3 is TGTGCCATCAGCGGCAAGAGGGTGGCCGCAACTAATGAAAAACTGTTTTTT.